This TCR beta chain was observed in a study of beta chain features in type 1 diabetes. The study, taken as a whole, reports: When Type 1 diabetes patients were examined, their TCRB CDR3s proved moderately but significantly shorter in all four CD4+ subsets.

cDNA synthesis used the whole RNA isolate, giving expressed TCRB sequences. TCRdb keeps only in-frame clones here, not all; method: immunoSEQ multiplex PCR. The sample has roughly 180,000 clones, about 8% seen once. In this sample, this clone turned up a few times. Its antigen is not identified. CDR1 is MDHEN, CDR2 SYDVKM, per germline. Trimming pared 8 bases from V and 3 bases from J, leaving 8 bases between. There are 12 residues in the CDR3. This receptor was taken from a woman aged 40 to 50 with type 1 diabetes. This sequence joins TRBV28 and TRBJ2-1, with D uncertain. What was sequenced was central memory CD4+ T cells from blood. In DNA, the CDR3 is TGTGCCAGCGGGCAGATCTACAATGAGCAGTTCTTC. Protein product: CASGQIYNEQFF.